Shown below are 5 T cell receptor beta chains from a single sample sequenced in a study of response to subunit inactivated influenza vaccine. TCRdb re-called the RT-PCR reads with MiXCR, one entry per CDR3 protein. Counted here are approximately 700,000 distinct CDR3 sequences, about a sixth occurring once; the ten biggest clones make up 9.5% to 13%. The sample was PBMCs from blood, taken 12 days after vaccination. The source is a man in his fifties or sixties who received an inactivated influenza vaccine.

The chain has TRBV6-5 and TRBJ2-5; 10 bases are a match to TRBD2. Trimming removed 4 bases from V and 1 base from J; junction bases left unmatched: 6. From germline, CDR1 is MNHEY and CDR2 SVGAGI. This CDR3 spans 16 amino acids. The CDR3 DNA is TGTGCCAGCAGTTCCCGGACTAGCGGAACCCAAGAGACCCAGTACTTC. Translating it yields CASSSRTSGTQETQYF.

This clonotype was seen only a few times. The chain couples TRBV2 to TRBJ2-7, with a possible D match to TRBD1 (5 bases). Trimming stripped 4 bases from V and 5 bases from J, with 12 bases between. Looked up from germline, CDR1 is SNHLY and CDR2 is FYNNEI. The CDR3 runs to 13 residues. Written as DNA, the CDR3 is TGTGCCAGCAGTGGATGGGTAGGGGACGAGCAGTACTTC. As protein: CASSGWVGDEQYF.

The rearrangement links TRBV20-1 to TRBJ2-5; 8 nucleotides match TRBD2. Trimming at V came to 0 bases and at J to 5 bases, leaving 14 bases not matched to a gene. The germline V gene has CDR1 DFQATT and CDR2 SNEGSKA (reference sequence). There are 17 residues in the CDR3. The DNA for the CDR3 is TGCAGTGCTAGAGATCTTCGGGGGGGGCTACTTTGGGAGACCCAGTACTTC. This encodes CSARDLRGGLLWETQYF.

This clonotype was seen repeatedly, ten times or more. The chain recombines TRBV29-1 with TRBJ2-2, with D uncertain. Germline V gene sequence: CDR1 SQVTM, CDR2 ANQGSEA. Deletions cut 7 bases from V and 4 bases from J, with 10 bases between. The CDR3 covers 12 residues. The CDR3 loop reads CSATRGTGELFF. The CDR3 DNA follows: TGCAGCGCTACCAGAGGCACCGGGGAGCTGTTTTTT.

This clonotype was detected a few times. This chain uses TRBV7-9 with TRBJ2-3, with 7 bases that match TRBD1. Germline loops: CDR1 SEHNR, CDR2 FQNEAQ (reference sequence). This CDR3 is 13 amino acids long. V dropped 1 base and J dropped 12; count of bases not matched to a gene: 7. CDR3 nucleotide sequence: TGTGCCAGCAGCTTAGGAGGGACAGACCCACAGTATTTT. Protein: CASSLGGTDPQYF.